The clone carrying this T cell receptor (beta chain) was picked up a small number of times. This sample is part of a study of T cell responses to AZD1222 COVID-19 vaccine. TCRdb's table, derived via immunoSEQ multiplex PCR, lists solely in-frame clones and lacks some. This table holds tens of thousands of clones, 87% found once. Germline V lookup: CDR1 SEHNR, CDR2 FQNEAQ (reference sequence). V was trimmed by 5 bases and J by 2 bases, leaving 13 bases between them. The CDR3 covers 14 residues. The V gene is TRBV7-9, the J gene TRBJ2-7; D uncertain. Specimen: peripheral blood, collected 28 days after the second AZD1222 dose. This receptor was identified in an adult who received the AZD1222 COVID-19 vaccine. This chain's CDR3 is CASSPPSDTYEQYF. In DNA form, the CDR3 reads TGTGCCAGCAGCCCTCCATCAGATACCTACGAGCAGTACTTC.